These 26 T cell receptor beta chains were sequenced from one sample in a study of blood T cell repertoires in COVID-19. Clones were read by immunoSEQ multiplex PCR, and TCRdb kept only the in-frame ones, dropping some. The sample has around 320,000 clones; approximately 90% are singletons. Material for sequencing was peripheral blood. Receptors originate from a man aged 18-30 years with active or convalescent COVID-19.

This chain links TRBV6-5 with TRBJ2-5, with D perhaps matching TRBD2 (5 bases). Germline lookup yields CDR1 MNHEY and CDR2 SVGAGI. This CDR3 has 12 amino acids. V was pared by 8 bases and J by 5 bases, with 12 bases between. CDR3: CASAERGETQYF. CDR3 in DNA: TGTGCCAGCGCCGAACGGGGTGAGACCCAGTACTTC.

The chain links TRBV29-1 to TRBJ1-1, with 8 bases identical to TRBD1. V dropped 5 bases and J dropped 5; count of bases not matched to a gene: 7. Germline V gene data show CDR1 as SQVTM and CDR2 as ANQGSEA. The CDR3 is 13 residues long. The CDR3 loop reads CSVTTGAGTEAFF. CDR3 DNA sequence: TGCAGCGTTACGACAGGGGCTGGGACTGAAGCTTTCTTT.

This chain uses TRBV5-1 with TRBJ1-4; D possibly corresponds to TRBD1 (5 bases). V lost 4 bases to trimming and J lost 0 bases, with 13 bases between them. The CDR3 length is 16 residues. From germline, CDR1 is SGHRS and CDR2 YFSETQ. CDR3 coding DNA: TGCGCCAGCAGCATGCCCTCAGGGACAACTAATGAAAAACTGTTTTTT. It translates to CASSMPSGTTNEKLFF.

The chain links TRBV18 to TRBJ1-4, with 8 bases matching TRBD1. This CDR3 is 14 amino acids long. Germline CDR1 is KGHSH and CDR2 is LQKENI. Losses at the gene ends were 5 bases for V and 5 bases for J; bases not matched to a gene: 4. In nucleotides, the CDR3 is TGTGCCAGCTCAAGACAGGGGTCCAATGAAAAACTGTTTTTT. Protein: CASSRQGSNEKLFF.

This chain connects TRBV27 to TRBJ1-4, with D perhaps TRBD1 (6 bases). The germline V gene encodes CDR1 MNHEY and CDR2 SMNVEV (reference sequence). There are 14 residues in the CDR3. Trimming took off 2 bases at V and 7 bases at J, with 11 bases between the two ends. The CDR3 DNA sequence: TGTGCCAGCAGTTTACAGGGGTTTGGTGAAAAACTGTTTTTT. This encodes CASSLQGFGEKLFF.

The CDR3 protein is CASSLNAPGQSNTEAFF. The CDR3 DNA follows: TGTGCCAGCAGCTTAAACGCACCGGGACAGTCGAACACTGAAGCTTTCTTT. This chain joins TRBV7-6 and TRBJ1-1; TRBD1 matches at 7 bases. CDR3 length equals 17 residues. The germline V gene has CDR1 SGHVS and CDR2 FNYEAQ. Germline trimming cut 2 bases from V and 1 base from J; bases unmatched to any gene: 10.

The rearrangement uses TRBV19 and TRBJ2-1, with D unresolved. This CDR3 is built from 11 residues. V dropped 5 bases and J dropped 9 bases, with 8 bases sitting between them. In germline, CDR1 is LNHDA, CDR2 SQIVND (reference sequence). The CDR3 reads CASSQRSEQFF. The CDR3 DNA follows: TGTGCCAGTAGTCAGCGCAGTGAGCAGTTCTTC.

This clone was seen only a few times. The CDR3 loop reads CASSEGGFQPQHF. DNA of the CDR3: TGCGCCAGCAGTGAAGGGGGATTTCAGCCCCAGCATTTT. This chain uses TRBV10-2 with TRBJ1-5; maybe TRBD1 (6 bases). There are 13 residues in the CDR3. CDR1 is WSHSY, CDR2 SAAADI, per germline. V dropped 3 bases and J dropped 6 bases, with 9 bases sitting between them.

The gene calls are TRBV6-5 and TRBJ1-6, with 8 bases lining up with TRBD1. V gave up 4 bases and J gave up 11 bases; unmatched junction bases: 7. This CDR3 spans 14 amino acids. The germline V gene has CDR1 MNHEY and CDR2 SVGAGI. The CDR3 bases are TGTGCCAGCAGTTTACCAGGGGGCAGGGCACCCCTCCACTTT. Translating it yields CASSLPGGRAPLHF.

The V gene is TRBV6-6, the J gene TRBJ1-3, with D maybe TRBD1 (5 bases). The CDR3 length is 14 residues. The V and J ends lost 3 bases and 4 bases respectively, with 10 bases between them. From germline, CDR1 is MNHNY and CDR2 SVGAGI (reference sequence). The CDR3 sequence is CASSYEGVGNTIYF. The DNA of the CDR3 is TGTGCCAGCAGTTATGAAGGGGTAGGAAACACCATATATTTT.

This sequence joins TRBV28 and TRBJ2-7; 10 bases line up with TRBD2. Germline CDR1 and CDR2: MDHEN and SYDVKM. This CDR3 spans 16 amino acids. After removal of 7 bases from V and 1 base from J, the junction contained 10 bases not matched to a gene. The CDR3 spells CASMKWLAGASYEQYF. CDR3 nucleotides: TGTGCCAGCATGAAATGGCTAGCGGGAGCGTCCTACGAGCAGTACTTC.

The V gene is TRBV7-2, the J gene TRBJ1-1; D gene ambiguous. Trimming shortened V by 3 bases and J by 8 bases, and 10 bases separated the two germline ends. Germline CDR1 SGHTA, CDR2 FQGNSA. The CDR3 runs to 12 residues. In nucleotides, the CDR3 is TGTGCCAGCAGCTTCGGTAACTTAGAAGCTTTCTTT. Residues: CASSFGNLEAFF.

The chain couples TRBV7-2 to TRBJ1-2, with D possibly being TRBD1 (6 bases). This CDR3 is 14 amino acids long. V lost 5 bases and J lost 5, with 15 bases in between. Germline lookup yields CDR1 SGHTA and CDR2 FQGNSA. This CDR3 is CASSPRGGGYGYTF. The DNA of the CDR3 is TGTGCCAGCAGCCCACGGGGAGGGGGATATGGCTACACCTTC.

This rearrangement joins TRBV5-1 to TRBJ1-2; 7 nucleotides agree with TRBD1. After removal of 5 bases from V and 2 bases from J, the junction contained 9 bases not matched to a gene. Per germline, CDR1 SGHRS and CDR2 YFSETQ. The CDR3 contains 15 residues. In DNA, the CDR3 is TGCGCCAGCAGGTACTGGACAGGCGAGAACTATGGCTACACCTTC. This translates into CASRYWTGENYGYTF.

The chain combines TRBV7-2 with TRBJ1-2; a possible D gene is TRBD1 (5 bases). This CDR3 spans 11 amino acids. Trimming pared 1 base from V and 11 bases from J, leaving 8 bases between. Germline CDR1 reads SGHTA; CDR2 reads FQGNSA. The CDR3 reads CASSLGGGYTF. The CDR3 bases are TGTGCCAGCAGCTTAGGCGGGGGATACACCTTC.

As concerns this clone: Other nucleotide sequences in the sample specify the same CDR3. The rearrangement joins TRBV10-3 to TRBJ2-3; D unclear. The V gene lost 3 bases and the J gene lost 3 bases, with 4 bases spanning the gap. The CDR3 runs to 12 residues. Germline values: CDR1 ENHRY, CDR2 SYGVKD. The CDR3 DNA reads TGTGCCATCAGTGACAGAACAGATACGCAGTATTTT. Translating gives CAISDRTDTQYF.

The rearrangement links TRBV7-9 to TRBJ1-5; TRBD1 aligns across 7 bases. Germline V gene data show CDR1 as SEHNR and CDR2 as FQNEAQ (reference sequence). Trimming at V came to 4 bases and at J to 7 bases, leaving 7 bases not matched to a gene. The CDR3 runs to 14 residues. CDR3 amino acids: CASSSEQGEQPQHF. CDR3 in DNA: TGTGCCAGCAGCTCGGAGCAGGGGGAACAGCCCCAGCATTTT.

This chain links TRBV14 with TRBJ2-7; tentatively, D is TRBD2 (6 bases). Per germline, CDR1 SGHDN and CDR2 FVKESK. Trimming shortened V by 2 bases and J by 13 bases, and 18 bases separated the two germline ends. The CDR3 totals 13 residues. CDR3 in DNA: TGTGCCAGCAGCCAAAGGAGCCCGGCAGGGACTTACTTC. Translating it yields CASSQRSPAGTYF. Using reference TRBV14 and TRBJ2-7 for the parts outside the CDR3, the full variable domain is EAGVTQFPSHSVIEKGQTVTLRCDPISGHDNLYWYRRVMGKEIKFLLHFVKESKQDESGMPNNRFLAERTGGTYSTLKVQPAELEDSGVYFCASSQRSPAGTYFGPGTRLTVT.

The chain couples TRBV15 to TRBJ2-1, with 13 bases matching TRBD2. There are 16 residues in the CDR3. V trimming: 5 bases; J trimming: 4 bases; junction bases outside the gene matches: 5. Germline V lookup: CDR1 LNHNV, CDR2 YYDKDF (reference sequence). The CDR3 loop is CATSGGLAGVYNEQFF. CDR3 coding DNA: TGTGCCACCAGCGGTGGACTAGCGGGAGTTTACAATGAGCAGTTCTTC.

The chain employs TRBV6-2 or TRBV6-3 and TRBJ1-1, with a possible D match to TRBD1 (5 bases). The V and J ends lost 8 bases and 1 base respectively, with 11 bases between them. Germline CDR1 MNHEY, CDR2 SVGEGT. CDR3 length equals 13 residues. The CDR3 coding sequence is TGTGCCAGCGGCCGGGGCCCGAACACTGAAGCTTTCTTT. This translates into CASGRGPNTEAFF.

This rearrangement joins TRBV12-3 or TRBV12-4 to TRBJ1-2; no firm D call. The CDR3 runs 13 residues. V was trimmed by 5 bases and J by 5 bases, leaving 12 bases between them. CDR3 nucleotides: TGTGCCAGCAGTCCTAGCATTAGATATGGCTACACCTTC. It translates to CASSPSIRYGYTF.

The sample holds one count of this clone. V and J are TRBV13 and TRBJ1-3; D gene ambiguous. The CDR3 has 15 amino acids. V was pared by 5 bases and J by 8 bases, with 19 bases between. Germline CDR1 and CDR2: PRHDT and FYEKMQ (reference sequence). In DNA form, the CDR3 reads TGTGCCAGCAGCCACCTGGCGCGAGGCGGGGACACCATATATTTT. Its protein is CASSHLARGGDTIYF.

The V gene is TRBV7-3, the J gene TRBJ1-6; possibly TRBD1 for D (5 bases). Germline CDR1 reads SGHTA; CDR2 reads FQGTGA. Between the trimmed V and J ends, which lost 5 bases and 7 bases, there was a span of 15 bases. CDR3 size: 15 residues. The DNA for the CDR3 is TGTGCCAGCAGCCTATTGGGGACTGACAATTCACCCCTCCACTTT. Protein: CASSLLGTDNSPLHF.

The CDR3 sequence: CASSSRQGVPDTQYF. The DNA of the CDR3 is TGTGCCAGCAGTTCTCGACAGGGGGTCCCAGATACGCAGTATTTT. The chain links TRBV27 to TRBJ2-3, with 9 bases aligning to TRBD1. V was pared by 4 bases and J by 4 bases, with 6 bases of the junction left unmatched. This CDR3 has 15 amino acids. The germline V gene has CDR1 MNHEY and CDR2 SMNVEV (reference sequence).

This clone was detected a few times. The V gene is TRBV9, the J gene TRBJ1-1; 7 bases line up with TRBD1. CDR3 size: 17 residues. The ends lost 4 bases at V and 3 bases at J; junction bases unmatched: 15. Germline V lookup: CDR1 SGDLS, CDR2 YYNGEE. The CDR3 spells CASSYIRGKSSDTEAFF. The CDR3 DNA reads as TGTGCCAGCAGCTACATCAGGGGGAAGTCCTCGGACACTGAAGCTTTCTTT.

The V call is TRBV7-2, the J call TRBJ2-5, with 11 bases that match TRBD2. The CDR3 is 16 amino acids. The V segment lost 4 bases and the J segment 4 bases; nucleotides outside the gene matches: 8. Germline V CDR1 and CDR2: SGHTA, FQGNSA. The CDR3 reads CASSSRRLAGRETQYF. CDR3 in DNA: TGTGCCAGCAGCTCTCGTCGACTAGCGGGGAGAGAGACCCAGTACTTC.